The 30 T cell receptor beta chains below were found in one sample sequenced in a study of CXCR3-negative and CXCR3-positive naive CD8 T cells. Their antigens are not known. UMI-labeled 5' RACE TRB cDNA libraries were prepared from the cells. No DNA is given; TCRdb re-called the 5' RACE reads and lists each CDR3 protein once. This sample carries 50,000 to 60,000 distinct CDR3 sequences, with around 0.51% going to the ten biggest clones. General study results and limits: For CXCR3-positive naive cells, TRB CDR3s were more hydrophobic than those of CXCR3-negative naive cells.

Sequencing input: naive CXCR3+ CD8+ T cells from blood. Sample subset: CD45RO-CCR7+CD27+CD95- naive CD8+ T cells expressing CXCR3 (TNR3+). Receptors were obtained from a human donor in good health. Some clones in this sample may be carry-over from other donors' samples.

This chain uses TRBV4-3 with TRBJ1-2; TCRdb lists TRBD1, though no DNA is available to test this call. Germline CDR1 and CDR2: LGHNA and YSLEER. The CDR3 is 15 amino acids. CDR3 region: CASSQDRTGGGGYTF.

The J gene is TRBJ1-4, the V gene TRBV28; checking the TCRdb D call of TRBD1 is not possible without DNA. CDR3 length equals 19 residues. The germline V gene has CDR1 MDHEN and CDR2 SYDVKM. CDR3 sequence: CASSPRGQASFFIGEKLFF.

The chain carries TRBV15 and TRBJ2-7; TCRdb lists TRBD2, though no DNA is available to test this call. The CDR3 spans 15 residues. Per germline, CDR1 LNHNV and CDR2 YYDKDF (reference sequence). The CDR3 here is CATSRVRGGAYEQYF.

The rearrangement uses TRBV9 and TRBJ1-1. The CDR3 sequence is 14 residues long. Looked up from germline, CDR1 is SGDLS and CDR2 is YYNGEE. CDR3 amino acids: CASSGGTRNTEAFF.

V is TRBV14 and J is TRBJ2-2; TCRdb reports TRBD2, a call that lacks DNA to check it against. The CDR3 covers 15 residues. Per the germline V gene, CDR1 is SGHDN and CDR2 is FVKESK. The CDR3 sequence: CASRPGLAGFGELFF. Looking up the rest from reference TRBV14 and TRBJ2-2 gives the full variable domain: EAGVTQFPSHSVIEKGQTVTLRCDPISGHDNLYWYRRVMGKEIKFLLHFVKESKQDESGMPNNRFLAERTGGTYSTLKVQPAELEDSGVYFCASRPGLAGFGELFFGEGSRLTVL.

The chain uses TRBV4-3 and TRBJ1-1; TCRdb proposes TRBD1, but this gene call is untestable without DNA. CDR1 and CDR2 (germline): LGHNA, YSLEER. The CDR3 is made up of 13 amino acids. The chain's CDR3 is CASSVVKGEEAFF.

This chain connects TRBV6-6 to TRBJ1-3; TCRdb lists TRBD1, though no DNA is available to test this call. This CDR3 comprises 16 residues. CDR1 is MNHNY, CDR2 SVGAGI, per germline (reference sequence). CDR3 sequence reads: CASSGPGQSSGNTIYF.

The genes are TRBV2 and TRBJ2-7; as DNA is missing, the TRBD1 call by TCRdb cannot be tested. CDR1 SNHLY and CDR2 FYNNEI come from the germline V gene. CDR3 length equals 15 residues. The CDR3 is CASSELAGASYEQYF.

The rearrangement uses TRBV29-1 and TRBJ2-1; lacking DNA, the TRBD1 call made by TCRdb goes unchecked. Germline V gene sequence: CDR1 SQVTM, CDR2 ANQGSEA. This CDR3 has 12 residues. CDR3: CGRQGWGNEQFF.

The gene calls are TRBV6-5 and TRBJ2-3. Germline V gene lookup returns CDR1 MNHEY and CDR2 SVGAGI. This CDR3 is built from 12 residues. CDR3 protein: CASSYVGSEQYF.

This chain joins TRBV25-1 and TRBJ2-7; TCRdb's D call of TRBD2 is untestable without DNA. CDR1 is MGHDK, CDR2 SYGVNS, per germline. This CDR3 region has 15 residues. CDR3 sequence reads: CASSEQLAGTYEQYF.

This chain joins TRBV29-1 and TRBJ2-2; with no DNA, the TCRdb D assignment of TRBD1 cannot be verified. Germline loops: CDR1 SQVTM, CDR2 ANQGSEA. This CDR3 comprises 14 residues. This chain's CDR3 is CSTQVAGWTGELFF.

The gene calls are TRBV2 and TRBJ2-3. Germline values: CDR1 SNHLY, CDR2 FYNNEI. The CDR3 length is 13 residues. The CDR3: CASSEAPPVTQYF.

This chain links TRBV28 with TRBJ1-4; the D call of TRBD1 rests on TCRdb alone, since no DNA is present to check it. This CDR3 is built from 19 residues. The germline gives CDR1 MDHEN, CDR2 SYDVKM. The CDR3 loop is CASSLPLDSIDSTNEKLFF.

V and J are TRBV12-3 or TRBV12-4 and TRBJ1-5. The CDR3 sequence is 11 residues long. The CDR3 loop is CASSFSEPQHF.

The chain has TRBV5-1 and TRBJ2-7. Germline V gene data show CDR1 as SGHRS and CDR2 as YFSETQ. This CDR3 contains 15 residues. CDR3 sequence reads: CASGSGQGRPYEQYF.

CDR3 sequence: CASNPMQDGNEQYF. The chain combines TRBV6-2 or TRBV6-3 with TRBJ2-7. This CDR3 region has 14 residues. The germline V gene encodes CDR1 MNHEY and CDR2 SVGEGT.

This chain connects TRBV29-1 to TRBJ2-7; as DNA is missing, the TRBD2 call by TCRdb cannot be tested. The CDR3 length is 13 residues. In germline, CDR1 is SQVTM, CDR2 ANQGSEA. CDR3 sequence reads: CSALDRSSYEQYF.

The chain uses TRBV15 and TRBJ1-1; TCRdb's D call of TRBD1 is untestable without DNA. Per germline, CDR1 LNHNV and CDR2 YYDKDF (reference sequence). The CDR3 sequence is 13 residues long. CDR3 residues: CATSNDRGGEAFF. Variable domain in full (rest from reference TRBV15 and TRBJ1-1): DAMVIQNPRYQVTQFGKPVTLSCSQTLNHNVMYWYQQKSSQAPKLLFHYYDKDFNNEADTPDNFQSRRPNTSFCFLDIRSPGLGDTAMYLCATSNDRGGEAFFGQGTRLTVV.

This chain links TRBV12-3 or TRBV12-4 with TRBJ2-1; the D call from TCRdb, TRBD2, cannot be confirmed without DNA. The CDR3 loop spans 13 amino acids. The CDR3 spells CASREGGKNEQFF.

This sequence joins TRBV3-1 and TRBJ2-1; TCRdb's D call of TRBD1 is untestable without DNA. The CDR3 extends over 18 amino acids. The V gene's germline CDR1 is LGHDT and CDR2 YNNKEL (reference sequence). The CDR3 protein is CASSSGTELLKGYNEQFF.

V usage is TRBV15 and J usage is TRBJ1-5. This CDR3 contains 16 residues. Germline lookup yields CDR1 LNHNV and CDR2 YYDKDF (reference sequence). Here the CDR3 reads CATSGPTKISNQPQHF.

CDR3 residues: CASSFNRGPYNEQFF. The chain recombines TRBV12-3 or TRBV12-4 with TRBJ2-1. The CDR3 is 15 amino acids.

The V gene is TRBV19, the J gene TRBJ1-5; the D gene TCRdb calls, TRBD1, cannot be checked with no DNA. The length of the CDR3 is 15 residues. Germline CDR1 is LNHDA and CDR2 is SQIVND (reference sequence). CDR3 in amino acids: CASSQGAEGSQPQHF. Drawing the rest from reference TRBV19 and TRBJ1-5, the complete variable domain is DGGITQSPKYLFRKEGQNVTLSCEQNLNHDAMYWYRQDPGQGLRLIYYSQIVNDFQKGDIAEGYSVSREKKESFPLTVTSAQKNPTAFYLCASSQGAEGSQPQHFGDGTRLSIL.

J is TRBJ2-1 and V is TRBV20-1; there is no DNA to check the TCRdb D call of TRBD2. The CDR3 sequence is 15 residues long. Germline CDR1 reads DFQATT; CDR2 reads SNEGSKA (reference sequence). CDR3: CSASSGTSSYNEQFF.

This chain uses TRBV15 with TRBJ1-1; without DNA, the TCRdb call of TRBD1 cannot be checked. Germline V gene lookup returns CDR1 LNHNV and CDR2 YYDKDF (reference sequence). This CDR3 spans 15 amino acids. The CDR3 region is CATSRAGTMNTEAFF.

The chain combines TRBV7-2 with TRBJ2-7. The V gene's germline CDR1 is SGHTA and CDR2 FQGNSA. The CDR3 runs to 13 residues. The chain's CDR3 is CASSSGGYSEQYF.

The rearrangement uses TRBV6-2 or TRBV6-3 and TRBJ2-7; the D gene TCRdb calls, TRBD1, cannot be checked with no DNA. Germline CDR1 MNHEY, CDR2 SVGEGT. The CDR3 runs 17 residues. This CDR3 is CASSYFFQGTDSYEQYF.

This rearrangement joins TRBV12-5 to TRBJ1-1; the D gene TCRdb calls, TRBD1, cannot be checked with no DNA. Germline V lookup: CDR1 LGHNT, CDR2 FRNRAP. The CDR3 contains 17 residues. CDR3 sequence: CASGLVPTSGRDTEAFF.

The rearrangement joins TRBV6-6 to TRBJ2-2; absent DNA, TCRdb's TRBD2 call cannot be checked. The CDR3 contains 14 residues. Germline V lookup: CDR1 MNHNY, CDR2 SVGAGI (reference sequence). CDR3 amino acids: CASRRAGKTGELFF.